This T cell receptor (beta chain) emerged from a study of CD8 T cells in Susac syndrome. The length of the CDR3 is 12 residues. V dropped 4 bases and J dropped 4 bases, with 7 bases sitting between them. Germline V CDR1 and CDR2: MNHNS, SASEGT. Sequencing targeted TCR beta in T cells from blood (CD8+ and CD4+). cDNA came from about 0.46 to 1 ug RNA primed by random hexamers. TCRdb redid the calling of the immunoSEQ multiplex PCR reads with MiXCR, one entry per CDR3 protein. Among around 110,000 distinct CDR3 sequences, 96% were seen once, and the ten largest hold less than 0.15%. Sequenced input: CD4+ T cells from PBMCs. The receptor's source is a human donor with Susac syndrome. The gene calls are TRBV6-1 and TRBJ1-2; D is undetermined. The CDR3 sequence is CASSVTGYGYTF. The CDR3 nucleotides are TGTGCCAGCAGTGTTACGGGCTATGGCTACACCTTC.